Listed below are T cell receptor beta chains from one sample, sequenced in a study of blood T cell repertoires in COVID-19. Sequencing used immunoSEQ multiplex PCR; TCRdb keeps in-frame clones, though not all of them. The repertoire holds tens of thousands of clones, with approximately 89% as singletons. The sample was peripheral blood. These TCRs come from a human donor in a cohort sampled during active COVID-19. Both conserved end residues are part of each CDR3. A D gene is named only where the DNA matches it firmly. Some rows mark clone size as missing; the rest say once, few, many or name a class of expanded clone.

TRBJ1-5 . TRBV19 . TGTGCCAGTAGTATAGGGGGGGATTCGGCCCAGCATTTT CASSIGGDSAQHF
TRBJ2-1 TRBD1 TRBV9 . TGTGCCAGCAGCGTAGGAACAGGGGGTAACAATGAGCAGTTCTTC CASSVGTGGNNEQFF
TRBJ1-5 TRBD1 TRBV28 . TGTGCCAGCAGCCTCGGGACAGGGTCGGGCAATCAGCCCCAGCATTTT CASSLGTGSGNQPQHF
TRBJ2-1 TRBD2 TRBV29-1 . TGCAGCGTTCTAATAGCGGGAGTAGGAAATGAGCAGTTCTTC CSVLIAGVGNEQFF
TRBJ1-1 . TRBV30 . TGTGCCTGGAGTGTAGACCCACCAGGGCTCACTGAAGCTTTCTTT CAWSVDPPGLTEAFF
TRBJ2-3 TRBD2 TRBV14 . TGTGCCAGCAGCCCTTGGACTAGCGGGAGAGGGGCAGATACGCAGTATTTT CASSPWTSGRGADTQYF
TRBJ2-5 . TRBV7-2 . TGTGCCAGCAGCTTAGGGCTCCAAGAGACCCAGTACTTC CASSLGLQETQYF
TRBJ2-5 TRBD2 TRBV13 . TGTGCCAGCAGCTTAGGTAGCGGGAGGGCCAGGGAGACCCAGTACTTC CASSLGSGRARETQYF
TRBJ2-4 TRBD2 TRBV18 . TGTGCCAGCTCACCGCTAGCGGGGTCCAAAAACATTCAGTACTTC CASSPLAGSKNIQYF
TRBJ1-2 TRBD1 TRBV12-3/TRBV12-4 . TGTGCCAGCACCCGCCGGACAGGGGGCGGCTACACCTTC CASTRRTGGGYTF
TRBJ2-7 TRBD1 TRBV5-5 . TGTGCCAGCAGCCGGACAGGCTTCTCCTACGAGCAGTACTTC CASSRTGFSYEQYF
TRBJ1-2 . TRBV20-1 . TGCAGTGCCTCTCATGGCTACACCTTC CSASHGYTF
TRBJ1-4 . TRBV6-1 once TGTGCCAGCAGTGAATGGCTACAGGAAAATGAAAAACTGTTTTTT CASSEWLQENEKLFF
TRBJ1-4 TRBD1 TRBV25-1 . TGTGCCAGCAGTTGGGGACAGGGCATTAATGAAAAACTGTTTTTT CASSWGQGINEKLFF
TRBJ1-6 . TRBV18 . TGTGCCAGCTCACCATCAAACAGCCATAATTCACCCCTCCACTTT CASSPSNSHNSPLHF
TRBJ2-3 . TRBV5-1 . TGCGCCAGCAGCTTGGACAGGACATCTAGCACAGATACGCAGTATTTT CASSLDRTSSTDTQYF
TRBJ1-4 . TRBV3-1/TRBV3-2 . TGTGCCAGCAGCGGACCGGGATCAAGTAATGAAAAACTGTTTTTT CASSGPGSSNEKLFF
TRBJ2-6 . TRBV5-3 . TGTGCCAGAAGCTCGGTACAGGGTGGCTCTGGGGCCAACGTCCTGACTTTC CARSSVQGGSGANVLTF
TRBJ1-1 TRBD1 TRBV11-1 . TGTGCCAGCAGCTTCTCGGACAGGGGGCTGACTGAAGCTTTCTTT CASSFSDRGLTEAFF
TRBJ2-1 . TRBV9 once TGTGCCAGCAGCCCCTTGGGGCGCTACAATGAGCAGTTCTTC CASSPLGRYNEQFF
TRBJ2-1 . TRBV6-5 . TGTGCCAGCAGTTACAGGACAGCCGGAGATGAGCAGTTCTTC CASSYRTAGDEQFF
TRBJ2-7 TRBD1 TRBV7-9 . TGTGCCAGCAGCTTAGAGACAGGGCCCCCCTACGAGCAGTACTTC CASSLETGPPYEQYF
TRBJ1-3 . TRBV30 . TGTGCCTGGAGTGCACAGGGAACCTCTGGAAACACCATATATTTT CAWSAQGTSGNTIYF
TRBJ2-5 . TRBV30 once TGTGCCTGGAGGGGTGGAGGGTGGGAGACCCAGTACTTC CAWRGGGWETQYF
TRBJ2-5 TRBD2 TRBV29-1 . TGCAGCGTTGGTGCCCGGGAGGGCGTCGGGACCCAGTACTTC CSVGAREGVGTQYF
TRBJ2-1 TRBD1 TRBV25-1 . TGTGCCAGCAGTTTCGGGACAGGGTTGAATGAGCAGTTCTTC CASSFGTGLNEQFF
TRBJ1-4 TRBD1 TRBV30 . TGTGCCTGGAAACAGGGGAGGAATGAAAAACTGTTTTTT CAWKQGRNEKLFF
TRBJ1-6 . TRBV5-4 . TGTGCCAGCAGCCTACAGGGCCCCTATAATTCACCCCTCCACTTT CASSLQGPYNSPLHF
TRBJ1-1 TRBD1 TRBV3-1/TRBV3-2 once TGTGCCAGCAGCCAAGACCGGACAGGGAACACTGAAGCTTTCTTT CASSQDRTGNTEAFF
TRBJ2-5 . TRBV6-5 once TGTGCCAGCAGGCGGTTGGAGACCCAGTACTTC CASRRLETQYF
TRBJ1-2 . TRBV7-2 . TGTGCCAGCAGCTTATTTGGCAGTTTCGGGTCTAGCTATGGCTACACCTTC CASSLFGSFGSSYGYTF
TRBJ1-2 TRBD1 TRBV5-1 . TGCGCCAGCAGTTCGGGACAGGGAGTAACGGCGTATGGCTACACCTTC CASSSGQGVTAYGYTF
TRBJ2-2 . TRBV2 . TGTGCCAGCAATCCCTTTAACACCGGGGAGCTGTTTTTT CASNPFNTGELFF
TRBJ1-1 TRBD1 TRBV14 once TGTGCCAGCAGCCAGCAAACAGGGGTCCCGAACACTGAAGCTTTCTTT CASSQQTGVPNTEAFF
TRBJ2-7 . TRBV6-1 . TGTGCCAGCAGTGCGGACAGATCCTACGAGCAGTACTTC CASSADRSYEQYF